This TCR beta chain emerged from a study of blood T cell repertoires in COVID-19 (dated by TCRdb to about 2020). At the level of the whole study: The collaborator samples originated in the United States, Italy and Spain and spanned the acute and convalescent phases of COVID-19. The material from the prospective study consisted of cDNA or gDNA derived from T cells, B-cell-depleted T cells, or PBMCs. The dataset comprised deeply sampled blood TCRbeta repertoires from subjects exposed to, actively infected with, or recovered from COVID-19. The repertoires were released in a freely available public database intended as a resource for research on the immune response to SARS-CoV-2. The samples were drawn from the first 160 participants of the ongoing ImmuneRACE study and from over 950 subjects provided by 6 global collaborators. A de-identified subject ID, COVID-19 status, age in years and sex were almost always included in the sample metadata. Where HLA class I and class II types were available, the types were taken from metadata supplied by the sample provider, not from assay-based typing.

Overall study outcomes, separate from this receptor: Clinical and demographic metadata were provided uncurated, with the amount varying by source and participant.

Participants in the prospective study were aged roughly 18 to 90 years, lived in about two dozen United States geographic areas, and enrolled through a virtual design. Cohort assignment in the prospective study relied on participant-reported clinical history from a screening survey and a study questionnaire. Mobile phlebotomists in the prospective study collected whole blood, serum and a nasopharyngeal or oropharyngeal swab from every participant. Over an approximately 2-month period, participants in the prospective study had the option of providing additional blood draws and questionnaires. Blood samples from the prospective study were shipped frozen or at room temperature prior to DNA extraction. About this clone itself: Its antigen specificity is not known. Base qualities were left out, and no much larger clone turns up one base away.

The CDR3 covers 15 residues, taking in both the cysteine and the phenylalanine. The only DNA kept is the CDR3, 45 bases in frame from the first base. CDR1 and CDR2 (DFQATT, SNEGSKA) derive from the germline V gene (reference sequence). Trimming accounts for 3 bases at V and 3 bases at J, while the number of junction bases matched to no gene is 11. TCRbeta CDR3 regions were amplified from genomic DNA using the immunoSEQ Assay, a bias-controlled multiplex PCR. Per the source publication's procedure: The number of nucleated cells in each sample was estimated from the amplification of reference gene primers within the assay. Sequence reads were collapsed and filtered to measure the absolute abundance of every unique TCRbeta CDR3 rearrangement. For each sample, productive Simpson clonality was calculated as the square root of Simpson's diversity index across productive rearrangements. TCRdb re-hosts the immuneACCESS table, in-frame sequences only. Its copies lack some clones; in the studies checked, an unresolved V gene accounts for under half of them, and the cause for the rest is not known. That table gives V, J and clone size, and the DNA gave D and trimming. The sample records 200,000 to 250,000 clones, 65% to 90% of which are singletons. The top ten clones comprise 3.5% to 4.5% of the sample.

The clonotype comes from a woman in her thirties or forties with acute COVID-19. The chain employs TRBV20-1 and TRBJ2-7; 7 central bases correspond to TRBD1. Sequenced material: PBMCs or T cells enriched from blood (not recorded which). The CDR3 reads as follows: CSASPTGDPNYEQYF. The nucleotide sequence is given as TGCAGTGCTAGTCCAACAGGGGACCCTAACTACGAGCAGTACTTC.